This T cell receptor (beta chain) was identified during a study of cytomegalovirus exposure and HLA in healthy donors. The study's findings and limits: The authors later linked a missense DCLRE1C variant to TCR beta V- and J-gene trimming. While the bulk of TCR sequences proved rare, some public TCRs turned up in many donors. As a later analysis showed, several of the most significant clusters appeared to be linked to common viral pathogens.

It was with 60 Vbeta and 13 Jbeta primers that the PCR ran. Produced via immunoSEQ multiplex PCR; TCRdb's table is partial and in-frame only. The sample has 150,000 to 170,000 clones; approximately 72% are singletons. With regard to this clone: Antigen unknown.

This sequence was found in a man between 18 and 35 years old in good health and CMV-seronegative. Sequencing was performed on PBMCs.

CDR3 in amino acids: CASSYSGRGYEQYF. The CDR3, as DNA: TGTGCCAGCAGTTACTCCGGGAGGGGGTACGAGCAGTACTTC. V gene TRBV6-5 combines with J gene TRBJ2-7, with 8 bases lining up with TRBD2. CDR1 MNHEY and CDR2 SVGAGI come from the germline V gene. The CDR3 totals 14 residues. Germline trimming cut 0 bases from V and 4 bases from J; bases unmatched to any gene: 2.